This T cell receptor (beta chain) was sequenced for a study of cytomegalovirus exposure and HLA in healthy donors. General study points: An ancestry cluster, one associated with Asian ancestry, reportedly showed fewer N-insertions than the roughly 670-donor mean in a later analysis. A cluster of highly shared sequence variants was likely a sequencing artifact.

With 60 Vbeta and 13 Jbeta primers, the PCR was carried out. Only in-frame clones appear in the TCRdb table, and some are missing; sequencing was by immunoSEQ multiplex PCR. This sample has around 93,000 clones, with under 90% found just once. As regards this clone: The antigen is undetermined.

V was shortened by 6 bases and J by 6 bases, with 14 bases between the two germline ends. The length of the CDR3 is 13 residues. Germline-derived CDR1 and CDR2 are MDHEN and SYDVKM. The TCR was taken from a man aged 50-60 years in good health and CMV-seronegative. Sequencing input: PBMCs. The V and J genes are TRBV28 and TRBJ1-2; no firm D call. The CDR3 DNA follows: TGTGCCAGCAGCCCTCCCTCGGGGAATGGCTACACCTTC. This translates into CASSPPSGNGYTF.